Shown below are 2 T cell receptor beta chains from a single sample sequenced in a study of blood T cell repertoires in COVID-19. The table came from immunoSEQ multiplex PCR; TCRdb's copy has only in-frame clones and leaves some out. The data contain more than 150,000 clones, 82% of them singletons. The sample taken for sequencing was peripheral blood. The receptors derive from a woman aged 25-40 years with acute or convalescent COVID-19.

The chain has TRBV11-1 and TRBJ1-6; possible D gene TRBD1, 6 bases. The CDR3 length is 15 residues. V dropped 6 bases and J dropped 0 bases, with 9 bases sitting between them. Per germline, CDR1 SGHAT and CDR2 FQDESV (reference sequence). CDR3 sequence: CASRDRSSYNSPLHF. CDR3 in DNA: TGTGCCAGCAGAGACAGGAGCTCCTATAATTCACCCCTCCACTTT.

The V and J genes are TRBV9 and TRBJ2-1, with a tentative D call TRBD2 (7 bases). CDR1 is SGDLS and CDR2 is YYNGEE in the germline V gene. V was pared by 3 bases and J by 1 base, with 11 bases between. CDR3 length equals 15 residues. The CDR3 here is CASSAGGASYNEQFF. The CDR3 coding sequence is TGTGCCAGCAGCGCTGGGGGGGCTTCCTACAATGAGCAGTTCTTC.